This TCR beta chain originates from a study of cytomegalovirus exposure and HLA in healthy donors. In the study overall: In an earlier analysis, around 120 million unique TCR beta sequences were found from some 180 million T cells. Across 300 to 400 genotyped donors, 81% landed in the Caucasian-associated ancestry cluster.

As regards this clone: Antigen unknown.

V lost 6 bases and J 0 bases, leaving 11 bases between the germline ends. CDR1 and CDR2 from the germline V gene are MDHEN and SYDVKM. This CDR3 region has 15 residues. 13 Jbeta primers and 60 Vbeta primers were used for the PCR. Generated by immunoSEQ multiplex PCR, the TCRdb table keeps only in-frame clones and is missing some. The sample lists some 200,000 clones; around three quarters were seen once. Study-wide results and limits: In a later analysis, V- and J-gene trimming of beta chains associated with a DCLRE1C missense variant, replicated independently.

The sequence came from a woman in her fifties or sixties in good health and CMV-seronegative. The chain recombines TRBV28 with TRBJ1-4; weak D call: TRBD1 (5 bases). Source material: PBMCs. CDR3: CASSRGAATNEKLFF. Here the CDR3 DNA reads TGTGCCAGCAGCCGCGGGGCAGCAACTAATGAAAAACTGTTTTTT.